These 27 T cell receptor beta chains were all obtained from the same sample, sequenced in a study of response to subunit inactivated influenza vaccine. Each CDR3 protein is one row after TCRdb ran MiXCR on the RT-PCR reads. The repertoire holds around 570,000 distinct CDR3 sequences, about 11% seen once, with 11% in the top ten. These sequences were also reported in another study, on T cells expressing NK-cell markers. Turning to that study: The cDNA for TCR beta came from 5'RACE template switching with UMIs.

Specimen: PBMCs from blood, collected on the day of vaccination. Every receptor here comes from a man aged 50 or older who received an inactivated influenza vaccine.

The genes are TRBV7-2 and TRBJ2-1; 7 bases are shared with TRBD2. V lost 1 base, J lost 5 bases, and 8 bases stayed unmatched. The CDR3 length is 16 residues. The germline gives CDR1 SGHTA, CDR2 FQGNSA. The CDR3 here is CASSLVGLAENNEQFF. CDR3 DNA: TGTGCCAGCAGCTTAGTTGGTCTAGCGGAAAACAATGAGCAGTTCTTC.

There are a few counts of this clonotype. V gene TRBV15 combines with J gene TRBJ2-7, with TRBD2 matching 9 bases. CDR1 and CDR2 from the germline V gene are LNHNV and YYDKDF (reference sequence). The CDR3 sequence is 13 residues long. V dropped 8 bases and J dropped 4; count of bases not matched to a gene: 6. This CDR3 is CATRSSGAYEQYF. The CDR3, as DNA: TGTGCCACCCGGTCTAGCGGGGCGTACGAGCAGTACTTC.

The J gene is TRBJ1-1, the V gene TRBV6-5; possibly TRBD1 for D (6 bases). The germline V gene has CDR1 MNHEY and CDR2 SVGAGI. The CDR3 covers 17 residues. The V gene lost 2 bases and the J gene lost 3 bases, with 19 bases spanning the gap. CDR3 in amino acids: CASSYRYTGYSYTEAFF. For the CDR3, the DNA is TGTGCCAGCAGTTACCGTTACACAGGGTATTCGTACACTGAAGCTTTCTTT.

The V and J genes are TRBV4-1 and TRBJ2-7; the D gene is possibly TRBD1 (5 bases). Germline loops: CDR1 MGHRA, CDR2 YSYEKL. V was shortened by 2 bases and J by 3 bases, with 8 bases between the two germline ends. The CDR3 sequence is 13 residues long. In DNA, the CDR3 is TGCGCCAGCAGCCAACCTACAGGCTACGAGCAGTACTTC. Translated: CASSQPTGYEQYF.

V gene TRBV6-1 combines with J gene TRBJ1-2; perhaps TRBD1 as D (5 bases). The V gene's germline CDR1 is MNHNS and CDR2 SASEGT. V was pared by 1 base and J by 7 bases, with 13 bases between. The CDR3 contains 14 residues. The CDR3 coding sequence is TGTGCCAGCAGTGAAGGTCCGGGGCGCGGTGGCTACACCTTC. Translated, it gives CASSEGPGRGGYTF.

This chain joins TRBV11-2 and TRBJ2-5; the D gene is possibly TRBD2 (6 bases). From germline, CDR1 is SGHAT and CDR2 FQNNGV. V gave up 2 bases and J gave up 1 base, with 17 bases separating them. This CDR3 region has 17 residues. CDR3 in DNA: TGTGCCAGCAGCTTATTCCATGGCGGGACCTCCCAAGAGACCCAGTACTTC. This encodes CASSLFHGGTSQETQYF.

This clonotype was counted a few times. The V gene is TRBV15, the J gene TRBJ2-7, with TRBD1 matching 8 bases. J gave up 2 bases and V 0 bases, and 3 bases lay outside the gene matches. The CDR3 runs 15 residues. The germline CDR1 and CDR2 sequences are LNHNV and YYDKDF (reference sequence). This CDR3 reads CATSRDGQGPYEQYF. CDR3 sequence (DNA): TGTGCCACCAGCAGAGACGGACAGGGACCCTACGAGCAGTACTTC.

The sample holds a few counts of this clonotype. This chain uses TRBV10-3 with TRBJ1-6; 11 nucleotides agree with TRBD1. The CDR3 loop spans 13 amino acids. Trimming removed 7 bases from V and 9 bases from J; junction bases left unmatched: 2. Germline V gives CDR1 ENHRY, CDR2 SYGVKD. DNA for the CDR3: TGTGCCATCATGGGACAGGGGGGTTCACCCCTCCACTTT. Translated: CAIMGQGGSPLHF.

V and J are TRBV7-8 and TRBJ2-5; 14 positions match TRBD2. The CDR3 has 17 amino acids. V gave up 5 bases and J gave up 3 bases; unmatched junction bases: 8. Germline V gene sequence: CDR1 SGHVS, CDR2 FQNEAQ. This chain's CDR3 is CASSQRRGLAGEETQYF. The CDR3 nucleotides are TGTGCCAGCAGCCAACGCCGGGGACTAGCGGGAGAAGAGACCCAGTACTTC.

This clonotype appeared many times. The chain couples TRBV20-1 to TRBJ2-5; TRBD2 matches at 9 bases. V lost 3 bases, J lost 5 bases, and 10 bases stayed unmatched. This CDR3 is built from 15 residues. The germline CDR1 and CDR2 sequences are DFQATT and SNEGSKA (reference sequence). DNA for the CDR3: TGCAGTGCTAGGAAGGTAGCGGGAGTGTGGGAGACCCAGTACTTC. Translating gives CSARKVAGVWETQYF.

This clonotype was detected many times. This sequence joins TRBV12-3 or TRBV12-4 and TRBJ2-2, with D hard to call. This CDR3 region has 11 residues. With 6 bases removed from V and 8 bases from J, the gap between germline ends came to 7 bases. DNA for the CDR3: TGTGCCAGCAGGATAATAGGGGAGCTGTTTTTT. Amino acids: CASRIIGELFF.

This chain joins TRBV18 and TRBJ1-1; no firm D call. The CDR3 is made up of 13 amino acids. Germline CDR1 KGHSH, CDR2 LQKENI. V lost 2 bases, J lost 3 bases, and 7 bases lay in between. CDR3 nucleotide sequence: TGTGCCAGCTCACCAAGGAGACACACTGAAGCTTTCTTT. Protein sequence: CASSPRRHTEAFF.

This clonotype was counted between two and nine times. The chain combines TRBV6-5 with TRBJ2-3; D perhaps matches TRBD2 (6 bases). Germline loops: CDR1 MNHEY, CDR2 SVGAGI. V dropped 4 bases and J dropped 6 bases, with 14 bases sitting between them. CDR3 length: 14 residues. CDR3 DNA sequence: TGTGCCAGCAGTTGGGAGGCATCGTCGGATACGCAGTATTTT. Translating it yields CASSWEASSDTQYF.

The chain recombines TRBV11-1 with TRBJ1-3; D might be TRBD1 (6 bases). The V and J ends lost 5 bases and 7 bases respectively, with 27 bases between them. Germline V gives CDR1 SGHAT, CDR2 FQDESV (reference sequence). This CDR3 comprises 18 residues. The CDR3 spells CASSLTIPDSGVINTIYF. The DNA for the CDR3 is TGTGCCAGCAGCCTAACAATACCGGACAGCGGGGTAATTAACACCATATATTTT. The variable domain in full, completed from reference TRBV11-1 and TRBJ1-3, reads EAEVAQSPRYKITEKSQAVAFWCDPISGHATLYWYRQILGQGPELLVQFQDESVVDDSQLPKDRFSAERLKGVDSTLKIQPAELGDSAMYLCASSLTIPDSGVINTIYFGEGSWLTVV.

Comment on this clonotype: A read error may be the cause here, since a much bigger clone is one base away. The CDR3 ends on some other residue instead of the conserved phenylalanine or tryptophan, so this is likely a read error. J is TRBJ2-1 and V is TRBV27; no clear D gene. Germline CDR1 is MNHEY and CDR2 is SMNVEV (reference sequence). This CDR3 spans 13 amino acids. Trimming removed 4 bases from V and 9 bases from J, with 13 bases in between. This CDR3 is CASSSTTGFEQFI. In DNA form, the CDR3 reads TGTGCCAGCAGTTCCACCACGGGTTTTGAGCAGTTCATC.

This clonotype was found a few times. This chain joins TRBV14 and TRBJ2-3; no definite D call. CDR3 length: 17 amino acids. Germline lookup yields CDR1 SGHDN and CDR2 FVKESK. V lost 1 base and J 6 bases, leaving 20 bases between the germline ends. CDR3: CASSQGILRQARDTQYF. The CDR3 DNA reads TGTGCCAGCAGCCAAGGAATCCTGCGGCAAGCAAGGGATACGCAGTATTTT.

The chain recombines TRBV28 with TRBJ2-7; 9 nucleotides align to TRBD1. The CDR3 runs 15 residues. CDR1 is MDHEN, CDR2 SYDVKM, per germline. The trim removed 5 bases at V and 6 bases at J, leaving 11 bases unmatched. CDR3 nucleotides: TGTGCCAGCAGTGCCCCGGGACAGGGAAGAGGCGAGCAGTACTTC. Translated: CASSAPGQGRGEQYF.

In this sample, this clonotype turned up many times. The chain employs TRBV29-1 and TRBJ2-7; D may match TRBD1 or TRBD2 (5 bases each). The CDR3 spans 12 residues. V lost 1 base to trimming and J lost 5 bases, with 9 bases between them. Germline CDR1 and CDR2: SQVTM and ANQGSEA. Here the CDR3 reads CSVEGSGHEQYF. In nucleotides, the CDR3 is TGCAGCGTTGAAGGTTCGGGACACGAGCAGTACTTC.

In this sample, this clonotype turned up a few times. This chain uses TRBV4-2 with TRBJ2-1; TRBD2 matches 13 bases. J was trimmed by 6 bases and V by 2 bases; bases with no gene match: 16. CDR1 LGHNA and CDR2 YNFKEQ come from the germline V gene. This CDR3 is 20 amino acids long. CDR3 protein: CASSQYAGTSGAAGSNEQFF. The CDR3, as DNA: TGTGCCAGCAGCCAATACGCCGGGACTAGCGGGGCGGCTGGGTCCAATGAGCAGTTCTTC.

This clonotype was observed many times. The chain carries TRBV7-2 and TRBJ2-2; TRBD2 agrees at 9 bases. The length of the CDR3 is 16 residues. The ends lost 5 bases at V and 5 bases at J; junction bases unmatched: 9. Looked up from germline, CDR1 is SGHTA and CDR2 is FQGNSA. The CDR3 sequence is CASSRSGRWGTGELFF. In DNA, the CDR3 is TGTGCCAGCAGCCGTAGCGGGAGATGGGGTACCGGGGAGCTGTTTTTT.

This clonotype was observed a handful of times. The V and J genes are TRBV6-5 and TRBJ2-4, with D perhaps being TRBD1 or TRBD2 (5 bases each). Germline CDR1 MNHEY, CDR2 SVGAGI. The CDR3 has 16 residues. Trimming removed 4 bases at V and 0 bases at J, with 13 bases between. The CDR3 region has the DNA TGTGCCAGCAGTTCCCAAGGGACGGTAGCCAAAAACATTCAGTACTTC. Translated, it gives CASSSQGTVAKNIQYF.

V gene TRBV20-1 combines with J gene TRBJ1-1; no clear D. Germline loops: CDR1 DFQATT, CDR2 SNEGSKA (reference sequence). The germline V and J ends were trimmed by 0 bases and 1 base, with 6 bases remaining between them. The CDR3 runs to 13 residues. The CDR3 nucleotides are TGCAGTGCTAGAGACTGGGCGAACACTGAAGCTTTCTTT. Residues: CSARDWANTEAFF.

This clonotype was seen a handful of times. The V and J genes are TRBV9 and TRBJ2-3; no clear D. The V and J ends lost 0 bases and 0 bases respectively, with 8 bases between them. The CDR3 is 15 residues long. Per germline, CDR1 SGDLS and CDR2 YYNGEE. CDR3 in amino acids: CASSVGLRSTDTQYF. DNA of the CDR3: TGTGCCAGCAGCGTAGGTTTAAGGAGCACAGATACGCAGTATTTT.

The CDR3 spells CASSEVTNEKLFF. Here the CDR3 DNA reads TGTGCCAGCAGTGAAGTAACTAATGAAAAACTGTTTTTT. The V gene is TRBV6-1, the J gene TRBJ1-4; no clear D. The V and J ends lost 1 base and 1 base respectively, with 1 base between them. CDR1 and CDR2 (germline): MNHNS, SASEGT. This CDR3 is 13 amino acids long.

There are a few counts of this clonotype. This chain links TRBV7-9 with TRBJ1-1; D gene unclear. Trimming left V 5 bases short and J 2 bases short, with 12 bases between. This CDR3 spans 14 amino acids. The V gene's germline CDR1 is SEHNR and CDR2 FQNEAQ (reference sequence). CDR3 DNA: TGTGCCAGCAGCGCTGACATCTTAAACACTGAAGCTTTCTTT. Translating gives CASSADILNTEAFF.

This chain connects TRBV10-3 to TRBJ2-7; 7 positions match TRBD1. Germline CDR1 ENHRY, CDR2 SYGVKD. J was trimmed by 0 bases and V by 3 bases; bases with no gene match: 2. The CDR3 has 14 amino acids. The CDR3 loop is CAISEWDSSYEQYF. CDR3 coding DNA: TGTGCCATCAGTGAATGGGACAGCTCCTACGAGCAGTACTTC.

The table lists this clonotype with a few counts. In nucleotides, the CDR3 is TGTGCCAGCAGTGAATACGGGGGGTGGGAGGCACCCCTCCACTTT. Its protein product is CASSEYGGWEAPLHF. The chain employs TRBV25-1 and TRBJ1-6; a possible D gene is TRBD1 (5 bases). This CDR3 region has 15 residues. Looked up from germline, CDR1 is MGHDK and CDR2 is SYGVNS. Trimming left V 0 bases short and J 11 bases short, with 14 bases between.